This TCR beta chain was sequenced in a study of a mutant IDH1 vaccine in newly diagnosed glioma. Concerning this clone itself: Its specificity is unknown.

Trimming removed 4 bases from V and 7 bases from J, with 11 bases in between. There are 12 residues in the CDR3. From germline, CDR1 is LNHDA and CDR2 SQIVND (reference sequence). The time point: week 5, during vaccination. All doses held 300 ug of mutant IDH1 20-mer peptide, with topical imiquimod. Overall study results and limits: Patients mounted vaccine-induced immune responses in about 93% of cases.

The repertoire was sequenced with immunoSEQ multiplex PCR; TCRdb's copy has only in-frame clones and lacks some. The repertoire holds 32,000 or so clones, with roughly 90% as singletons. The V gene is TRBV19, the J gene TRBJ2-7; unclear D gene. Sequencing used peripheral blood mononuclear cells (PBMCs), obtained from a glioma patient whose treatment included an IDH1 peptide vaccine. The sequence was collected from a middle-aged woman with glioma. Some clones in this sample may be carry-over from other donors' samples. DNA for the CDR3: TGTGCCAGTAGTAGTTACTTGGGGGAGCAGTACTTC. It yields the protein CASSSYLGEQYF.